These 22 T cell receptor beta chains share one sample of origin, sequenced in a study of memory CD8 T cells in hepatitis C reinfection. Using immunoSEQ multiplex PCR, the repertoire was profiled, and TCRdb retains in-frame clones only, with some absent. The table shows 35,000 to 55,000 clones, with 88% occurring only once. The time point is: peak reinfection, 3 to 8 weeks after reinfection detection. Sorted cells were sequenced directly ex vivo without any in vitro expansion. The source material was naive CD8+ T cells sorted from blood. Every receptor here comes from a man younger than 35 with hepatitis C virus infection.

The V and J genes are TRBV5-1 and TRBJ2-7, with 8 bases matching TRBD1. The CDR3 consists of 14 residues. Trimming cost V 4 bases and J 0 bases; bases outside gene matches: 3. Germline CDR1 reads SGHRS; CDR2 reads YFSETQ. The CDR3, as DNA: TGCGCCAGCAGCATCGGACAGGGCTCCTACGAGCAGTACTTC. Protein product: CASSIGQGSYEQYF.

The genes are TRBV28 and TRBJ2-6; no clear D gene. The CDR3 has 16 residues. Germline V gives CDR1 MDHEN, CDR2 SYDVKM. Trimming took off 4 bases at V and 4 bases at J, with 14 bases between the two ends. CDR3 in DNA: TGTGCCAGCAGTTCGACCCAACTACGAGGGGCCAACGTCCTGACTTTC. Translation: CASSSTQLRGANVLTF.

Concerning this clone itself: Its ends do not fully match the called genes, so a read error is possible. The chain recombines TRBV15 with TRBJ2-1; TRBD2 agrees at 8 bases. This CDR3 spans 14 amino acids. Germline V gives CDR1 LNHNV, CDR2 YYDKDF (reference sequence). CDR3: CATRRDSGGDEQFF. In nucleotides, the CDR3 is TGTGCCACCAGAAGAGATTCGGGGGGGGATGAGCAGTTCTTC.

The gene calls are TRBV11-3 and TRBJ2-7; the match to TRBD1 covers 8 bases. Germline CDR1 reads SGHNT; CDR2 reads YENEEA. Losses at the gene ends were 5 bases for V and 5 bases for J; bases not matched to a gene: 8. The CDR3 is 14 residues long. DNA of the CDR3: TGTGCCAGCAGCCCGCCGGGACAGGAACACGAGCAGTACTTC. It is translated as CASSPPGQEHEQYF.

V gene TRBV11-2 combines with J gene TRBJ2-1; 9 bases fit TRBD2. The CDR3 runs 15 residues. The V gene's germline CDR1 is SGHAT and CDR2 FQNNGV. Germline trimming cut 3 bases from V and 4 bases from J; bases unmatched to any gene: 4. This CDR3 is CASSFLAGNYNEQFF. Here the CDR3 DNA reads TGTGCCAGCAGCTTTCTAGCGGGAAATTACAATGAGCAGTTCTTC.

The J gene is TRBJ2-1, the V gene TRBV9; 9 bases fit TRBD1. Trimming removed 3 bases from V and 7 bases from J; junction bases left unmatched: 5. The CDR3 is 14 amino acids. Germline V gives CDR1 SGDLS, CDR2 YYNGEE. Here the CDR3 DNA reads TGTGCCAGCAGCGACGGGACAGGGCTAAATGAGCAGTTCTTC. This sequence encodes CASSDGTGLNEQFF.

V is TRBV4-1 and J is TRBJ2-2, with D unclear. The CDR3 loop spans 13 amino acids. Trimming stripped 4 bases from V and 0 bases from J, with 3 bases between. Germline loops: CDR1 MGHRA, CDR2 YSYEKL. The CDR3 loop is CASSPSNTGELFF. CDR3 coding DNA: TGCGCCAGCAGCCCTTCGAACACCGGGGAGCTGTTTTTT.

This clone appeared a few times. The rearrangement uses TRBV6-1 and TRBJ1-1, with D perhaps TRBD1 (6 bases). The germline CDR1 and CDR2 sequences are MNHNS and SASEGT. The V gene lost 2 bases and the J gene lost 5 bases, with 9 bases spanning the gap. The CDR3 is made up of 13 amino acids. The CDR3 region has the DNA TGTGCCAGCAGTGAAAGGACAGAGACTGAAGCTTTCTTT. It translates to CASSERTETEAFF.

The V gene is TRBV5-6, the J gene TRBJ2-7; 7 positions agree with TRBD1. V lost 4 bases and J lost 4; bases outside the gene matches: 2. Germline V gives CDR1 SGHDT, CDR2 YYEEEE. The CDR3 is 12 amino acids. DNA for the CDR3: TGTGCCAGCAGCCCACAGGGGTACGAGCAGTACTTC. Amino acid sequence: CASSPQGYEQYF.

The chain combines TRBV4-1 with TRBJ2-7; no clear D gene. Germline V CDR1 and CDR2: MGHRA, YSYEKL. Trimming removed 1 base from V and 6 bases from J, with 13 bases in between. This CDR3 has 14 amino acids. The CDR3 DNA reads as TGCGCCAGCAGCCAAGCCCCCGGTTGGGGCGAGCAGTACGTC. Translation gives CASSQAPGWGEQYV.

This clone was seen a single time. The chain employs TRBV28 and TRBJ2-7, with D perhaps TRBD1 (6 bases). Germline V CDR1 and CDR2: MDHEN, SYDVKM. The CDR3 loop spans 13 amino acids. V shed 5 bases and J shed 4 bases, with 12 bases lying between them. This CDR3 reads CASSPEGDYEQYF. CDR3 nucleotides: TGTGCCAGCAGTCCTGAGGGGGATTACGAGCAGTACTTC.

This clone was detected a few times. Its ends do not fully match the called genes, so a read error is possible. This chain uses TRBV7-9 with TRBJ1-2; no clear D. Germline lookup yields CDR1 SEHNR and CDR2 FQNEAQ (reference sequence). This CDR3 has 12 amino acids. The CDR3 DNA reads as TGTGCCAGCAGCTTAGCGCGGCAGGACTTCGCCTTC. This encodes CASSLARQDFAF.

The genes are TRBV28 and TRBJ1-2; TRBD1 is a possible D gene (6 bases). This CDR3 is 15 amino acids long. CDR1 and CDR2 (germline): MDHEN, SYDVKM. Trimming stripped 7 bases from V and 4 bases from J, with 19 bases between. In DNA form, the CDR3 reads TGTGCCAGCACCACCTGGGGGGGGCTGGGCTATGGCTACACCTTC. The encoded protein is CASTTWGGLGYGYTF.

This clone came up a few times. The chain couples TRBV6-5 to TRBJ2-2, with D possibly TRBD1 on 6 matching bases. V lost 6 bases and J 5 bases, leaving 13 bases between the germline ends. The length of the CDR3 is 14 residues. Germline CDR1 and CDR2: MNHEY and SVGAGI. The CDR3, as DNA: TGTGCCAGCAGCCCGAACAGGGCGACCGGGGAGCTGTTTTTT. As protein: CASSPNRATGELFF.

This clone is a singleton in its sample. The gene calls are TRBV29-1 and TRBJ2-1; D not resolved. CDR1 is SQVTM and CDR2 is ANQGSEA in the germline V gene. V was trimmed by 3 bases and J by 10 bases, leaving 13 bases between them. There are 12 residues in the CDR3. The CDR3 sequence is CSVEVQSNEQFF. For the CDR3, the DNA is TGCAGCGTTGAGGTCCAAAGCAACGAGCAGTTCTTC.

The gene calls are TRBV7-9 and TRBJ1-2; TRBD1 might be the D (6 bases). From germline, CDR1 is SEHNR and CDR2 FQNEAQ (reference sequence). Trimming shortened V by 3 bases and J by 4 bases, and 15 bases separated the two germline ends. The CDR3 extends over 15 amino acids. CDR3 nucleotide sequence: TGTGCCAGCAGCTTCAGACAGGAGGAGAGCTATGGCTACACCTTC. It translates to CASSFRQEESYGYTF.

The chain combines TRBV11-2 with TRBJ1-3; 8 positions agree with TRBD1. The V segment lost 5 bases and the J segment 0 bases; nucleotides outside the gene matches: 9. From germline, CDR1 is SGHAT and CDR2 FQNNGV. The CDR3 is 17 residues long. CDR3 coding DNA: TGTGCCAGCAGCACTAGGGGACAGGTTGGCTCTGGAAACACCATATATTTT. Translation gives CASSTRGQVGSGNTIYF.

Worth noting for this clone: This CDR3 is also generated by other DNA sequences in the sample. The gene calls are TRBV4-1 and TRBJ1-2; TRBD1 aligns across 7 bases. CDR1 and CDR2 from the germline V gene are MGHRA and YSYEKL. The CDR3 covers 14 residues. The junction had 5 bases not matched to a gene; V was cut back by 1 base and J by 6 bases. The CDR3 sequence: CASSQVGTDHGYTF. The CDR3, as DNA: TGCGCCAGCAGCCAAGTTGGGACAGATCATGGCTACACCTTC.

This chain links TRBV19 with TRBJ2-7; TRBD2 matches at 9 bases. Losses at the gene ends were 7 bases for V and 7 bases for J; bases not matched to a gene: 8. The length of the CDR3 is 13 residues. Germline V lookup: CDR1 LNHDA, CDR2 SQIVND (reference sequence). The CDR3: CASTAGGPGEQYF. The CDR3 nucleotides read TGTGCCAGTACGGCGGGAGGGCCGGGAGAGCAGTACTTC.

J is TRBJ1-6 and V is TRBV6-1; no clear D gene. Trimming took 5 bases from V and 9 from J, leaving 14 bases between them. In germline, CDR1 is MNHNS, CDR2 SASEGT. The CDR3 is 14 amino acids. CDR3 coding DNA: TGTGCCAGCAGTAACGCGGTCGGTGGTTCACCCCTCCACTTT. Translation: CASSNAVGGSPLHF.

The genes are TRBV5-8 and TRBJ2-4; TRBD1 aligns across 8 bases. This CDR3 spans 14 amino acids. The germline V gene has CDR1 SGHTS and CDR2 YDEGEE. J lost 3 bases, V lost 6 bases, and 5 bases had no gene match. Here the CDR3 reads CASTTGVDKNIQYF. The CDR3 bases are TGTGCCAGCACGACAGGGGTTGACAAAAACATTCAGTACTTC.

The V gene is TRBV12-5, the J gene TRBJ2-2, with a possible D match to TRBD1 (6 bases). Germline CDR1 reads LGHNT; CDR2 reads FRNRAP. Between the trimmed V and J ends, which lost 1 base and 4 bases, there was a span of 10 bases. The CDR3 loop spans 15 amino acids. CDR3 sequence: CASGLGRGATGELFF. In DNA form, the CDR3 reads TGTGCTAGTGGTTTGGGCAGGGGAGCCACCGGGGAGCTGTTTTTT. Looking up the rest from reference TRBV12-5 and TRBJ2-2 gives the full variable domain: DARVTQTPRHKVTEMGQEVTMRCQPILGHNTVFWYRQTMMQGLELLAYFRNRAPLDDSGMPKDRFSAEMPDATLATLKIQPSEPRDSAVYFCASGLGRGATGELFFGEGSRLTVL.